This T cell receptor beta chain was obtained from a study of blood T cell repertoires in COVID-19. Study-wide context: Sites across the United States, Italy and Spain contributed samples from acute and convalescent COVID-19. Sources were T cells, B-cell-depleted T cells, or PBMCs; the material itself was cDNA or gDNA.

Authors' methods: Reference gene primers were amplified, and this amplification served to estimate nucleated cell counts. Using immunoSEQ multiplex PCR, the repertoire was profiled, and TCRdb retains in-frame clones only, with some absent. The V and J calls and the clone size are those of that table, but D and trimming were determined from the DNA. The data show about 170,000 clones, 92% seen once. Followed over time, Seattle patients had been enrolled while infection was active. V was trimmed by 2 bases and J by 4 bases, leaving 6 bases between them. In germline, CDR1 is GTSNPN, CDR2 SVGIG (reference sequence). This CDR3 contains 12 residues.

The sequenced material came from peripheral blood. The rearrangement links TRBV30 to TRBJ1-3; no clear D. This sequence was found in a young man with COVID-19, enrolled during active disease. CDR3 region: CAWSNQGNTIYF. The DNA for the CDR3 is TGTGCCTGGAGTAATCAGGGAAACACCATATATTTT.